Presented here are 9 T cell receptor beta chains from one specimen sequenced in a study of cytotoxic CD8 clonotypes in ibrutinib-treated CLL. The table came from immunoSEQ multiplex PCR; TCRdb's copy has only in-frame clones and leaves some out. The sample yields some 63,000 clones, 90% seen once. The sample here was PBMCs, taken after 12 months of ibrutinib treatment. The receptors come from a human donor with chronic lymphocytic leukemia.

The chain carries TRBV28 and TRBJ2-7; 7 nucleotides align to TRBD1. CDR1 and CDR2 (germline): MDHEN, SYDVKM. This CDR3 is 13 amino acids long. The trim removed 6 bases at V and 3 bases at J, leaving 5 bases unmatched. CDR3 DNA: TGTGCCAGCAGAAGGACAGGTAACTACGAGCAGTACTTC. It is translated as CASRRTGNYEQYF.

This chain links TRBV25-1 with TRBJ2-1, with a possible D match to TRBD1 (6 bases). Per the germline V gene, CDR1 is MGHDK and CDR2 is SYGVNS. The CDR3 runs 18 residues. Trimming took 3 bases from V and 4 from J, leaving 22 bases between them. The CDR3 nucleotides read TGTGCCAGCAGTGATATTTACGGGACGCAGGGGAAATACAATGAGCAGTTCTTC. As protein: CASSDIYGTQGKYNEQFF.

This chain connects TRBV27 to TRBJ2-1, with 10 positions matching TRBD2. CDR3 size: 16 residues. Germline V gene data show CDR1 as MNHEY and CDR2 as SMNVEV (reference sequence). The V gene end was trimmed by 0 bases and the J gene end by 7 bases; junction bases not matched to a gene: 6. The CDR3 sequence: CASSLSGLASENEQFF. The CDR3, as DNA: TGTGCCAGCAGTTTATCGGGACTAGCGTCTGAGAATGAGCAGTTCTTC.

The CDR3 region is CASRRQGRSTEAFF. DNA for the CDR3: TGTGCCAGCAGAAGACAGGGGCGGTCCACTGAAGCTTTCTTT. This chain connects TRBV6-5 to TRBJ1-1; 8 nucleotides line up with TRBD1. This CDR3 has 14 residues. V shed 6 bases, J shed 4 bases, and the junction held 7 bases outside the gene matches. CDR1 is MNHEY, CDR2 SVGAGI, per germline.

This rearrangement joins TRBV6-6 to TRBJ2-5; D remains unclear. The CDR3 is 14 amino acids. The germline CDR1 and CDR2 sequences are MNHNY and SVGAGI (reference sequence). V was cut by 2 bases and J by 4 bases, with 11 bases left in between. The CDR3 is CASSYRDVRETQYF. The CDR3 DNA sequence: TGTGCCAGCAGTTACAGGGATGTCCGAGAGACCCAGTACTTC.

This chain links TRBV6-6 with TRBJ2-6; D is perhaps TRBD1 (6 bases). V was trimmed by 5 bases and J by 3 bases, leaving 11 bases between them. The CDR3 runs to 15 residues. Per the germline V gene, CDR1 is MNHNY and CDR2 is SVGAGI (reference sequence). The CDR3 here is CASSRRGGGANVLTF. The CDR3 region has the DNA TGTGCCAGCAGTCGCAGGGGTGGTGGGGCCAACGTCCTGACTTTC.

The rearrangement joins TRBV11-3 to TRBJ2-1, with 9 bases lining up with TRBD1. Losses at the gene ends were 5 bases for V and 9 bases for J; bases not matched to a gene: 14. Germline-derived CDR1 and CDR2 are SGHNT and YENEEA. The CDR3 is 16 amino acids. The DNA for the CDR3 is TGTGCCAGCAGCGGGACAGGGAAAACCGGGGGCTCTGAGCAGTTCTTC. It yields the protein CASSGTGKTGGSEQFF.

V is TRBV2 and J is TRBJ2-7; 9 bases are a match to TRBD2. CDR3 length: 16 amino acids. Losses at the gene ends were 6 bases for V and 3 bases for J; bases not matched to a gene: 12. Germline CDR1 reads SNHLY; CDR2 reads FYNNEI. The CDR3 here is CASSSVIAGALYEQYF. CDR3 bases: TGTGCCAGCAGCTCCGTCATAGCGGGAGCGCTCTACGAGCAGTACTTC.

The genes are TRBV11-1 and TRBJ2-7; D may be TRBD1 (6 bases). Germline CDR1 SGHAT, CDR2 FQDESV (reference sequence). This CDR3 is 16 amino acids long. With 4 bases removed from V and 5 bases from J, the gap between germline ends came to 21 bases. CDR3 amino acids: CASSSNRVSRRNEQYF. CDR3 bases: TGTGCCAGCAGCTCCAACAGGGTGTCCAGGAGGAACGAGCAGTACTTC. Using reference TRBV11-1 and TRBJ2-7 for the parts outside the CDR3, the full variable domain is EAEVAQSPRYKITEKSQAVAFWCDPISGHATLYWYRQILGQGPELLVQFQDESVVDDSQLPKDRFSAERLKGVDSTLKIQPAELGDSAMYLCASSSNRVSRRNEQYFGPGTRLTVT.